The 13 T cell receptor beta chains presented below share a single source sample, sequenced in a study of cytomegalovirus exposure and HLA in healthy donors. It was with 60 Vbeta and 13 Jbeta primers that the PCR ran. Libraries were prepared by immunoSEQ multiplex PCR; TCRdb keeps only in-frame clonotypes and omits some of them. Among over 100,000 clones listed, roughly three quarters were seen once. The specimen sequenced was PBMCs. The source of these receptors is a woman between 45 and 65 years old in good health and CMV-seropositive.

The chain combines TRBV5-6 with TRBJ1-5, with a possible D match to TRBD1 (5 bases). Germline values: CDR1 SGHDT, CDR2 YYEEEE. The CDR3 is made up of 15 amino acids. V lost 4 bases, J lost 4 bases, and 15 bases lay in between. This CDR3 reads CASSPRQGKNQPQHF. The CDR3 DNA is TGTGCCAGCAGCCCAAGGCAGGGAAAGAATCAGCCCCAGCATTTT.

This clone turned up a few times. The V call is TRBV5-4, the J call TRBJ1-2, with D perhaps matching TRBD1 (6 bases). In germline, CDR1 is SGHNT, CDR2 YYREEE (reference sequence). The CDR3 has 13 residues. Deletions cut 1 base from V and 6 bases from J, with 10 bases between. CDR3 coding DNA: TGTGCCAGCAGCTTGTGGGGGCGCCATGGCTACACCTTC. Translation: CASSLWGRHGYTF.

V is TRBV27 and J is TRBJ2-2; possible D gene TRBD2, 5 bases. The V end was cut by 8 bases, the J end by 6 bases, with 7 bases between. Per germline, CDR1 MNHEY and CDR2 SMNVEV (reference sequence). This CDR3 spans 11 amino acids. The CDR3 sequence is CASHGAGELFF. CDR3 bases: TGTGCCAGCCACGGGGCCGGGGAGCTGTTTTTT.

CDR3 in DNA: TGTGCCAGCACCAGACTAGCGGGCTACGAGCAGTACTTC. Translating gives CASTRLAGYEQYF. The V and J genes are TRBV6-5 and TRBJ2-7, with 10 bases lining up with TRBD2. Per germline, CDR1 MNHEY and CDR2 SVGAGI. The CDR3 sequence is 13 residues long. V trimming: 7 bases; J trimming: 3 bases; junction bases outside the gene matches: 3.

The chain links TRBV9 to TRBJ1-4; 7 nucleotides align to TRBD1. Losses at the gene ends were 3 bases for V and 4 bases for J; bases not matched to a gene: 6. In germline, CDR1 is SGDLS, CDR2 YYNGEE. The CDR3 has 15 amino acids. The CDR3 DNA reads as TGTGCCAGCAGCGCCGAGGGGGCCCTTAATGAAAAACTGTTTTTT. Amino acids: CASSAEGALNEKLFF.

The rearrangement joins TRBV7-9 to TRBJ2-7, with a weak D call TRBD1 (6 bases). The CDR3 is 15 residues long. The germline gives CDR1 SEHNR, CDR2 FQNEAQ (reference sequence). Trimming stripped 2 bases from V and 0 bases from J, with 11 bases between. CDR3 DNA: TGTGCCAGCAGCTTAAGTAGAGGGGGCTCCTACGAGCAGTACTTC. Protein product: CASSLSRGGSYEQYF.

In DNA, the CDR3 is TGTGCCAGCAGCTTAGCCTACAGGGAGGGTACTGAAGCTTTCTTT. Its translation: CASSLAYREGTEAFF. The chain uses TRBV7-2 and TRBJ1-1; tentative D call: TRBD1 (6 bases). The CDR3 extends over 15 amino acids. Germline-derived CDR1 and CDR2 are SGHTA and FQGNSA. V was shortened by 0 bases and J by 5 bases, with 13 bases between the two germline ends.

The V call is TRBV25-1, the J call TRBJ2-1; the match to TRBD2 covers 14 bases. The CDR3 runs 15 residues. Germline V gene sequence: CDR1 MGHDK, CDR2 SYGVNS. Losses at the gene ends were 5 bases for V and 8 bases for J; bases not matched to a gene: 5. The CDR3 protein is CASSQKGLAGDEQFF. CDR3 bases: TGTGCCAGCAGTCAGAAGGGACTAGCGGGGGATGAGCAGTTCTTC.

The CDR3 sequence is CASSRGLAGYEQYF. The CDR3 DNA sequence: TGTGCCAGCAGCCGAGGTCTAGCGGGTTACGAGCAGTACTTC. V usage is TRBV7-2 and J usage is TRBJ2-7; the match to TRBD2 covers 8 bases. Germline trimming cut 5 bases from V and 4 bases from J; bases unmatched to any gene: 7. There are 14 residues in the CDR3. The germline V gene has CDR1 SGHTA and CDR2 FQGNSA.

The V and J genes are TRBV13 and TRBJ2-7; 7 nucleotides agree with TRBD1. Germline CDR1 and CDR2: PRHDT and FYEKMQ (reference sequence). V shed 5 bases, J shed 1 base, and the junction held 5 bases outside the gene matches. The CDR3 runs to 14 residues. The CDR3 protein is CASSLEGQSYEQYF. CDR3 coding DNA: TGTGCCAGCAGCCTAGAGGGACAGTCCTACGAGCAGTACTTC.

This sequence joins TRBV7-9 and TRBJ2-7; 9 nucleotides match TRBD1. V trimming: 3 bases; J trimming: 5 bases; junction bases outside the gene matches: 2. The CDR3 consists of 13 residues. CDR1 and CDR2 from the germline V gene are SEHNR and FQNEAQ (reference sequence). CDR3 loop: CASSFGTGNEQYF. As DNA, the CDR3 is TGTGCCAGCAGCTTTGGGACAGGGAACGAGCAGTACTTC.

The DNA for the CDR3 is TGCGCCAGCAGTCTGGACAGGCACGAGCAGTACTTC. Residues: CASSLDRHEQYF. The chain joins TRBV5-1 to TRBJ2-7; 7 bases fit TRBD1. The ends lost 5 bases at V and 5 bases at J; junction bases unmatched: 4. Germline V CDR1 and CDR2: SGHRS, YFSETQ. The CDR3 runs to 12 residues.

The chain recombines TRBV15 with TRBJ1-1; a weak D match, TRBD1 (6 bases). Trimming removed 2 bases from V and 4 bases from J, with 14 bases in between. In germline, CDR1 is LNHNV, CDR2 YYDKDF (reference sequence). The CDR3 loop spans 15 amino acids. This chain's CDR3 is CATSRSMDRITEAFF. The CDR3 DNA reads TGTGCCACCAGCAGATCAATGGACAGAATCACTGAAGCTTTCTTT. The full variable domain, its missing parts supplied by reference TRBV15 and TRBJ1-1, is DAMVIQNPRYQVTQFGKPVTLSCSQTLNHNVMYWYQQKSSQAPKLLFHYYDKDFNNEADTPDNFQSRRPNTSFCFLDIRSPGLGDTAMYLCATSRSMDRITEAFFGQGTRLTVV.